This entry is about one TCR beta chain. This CDR3 is built from 15 residues. CDR1 SNHLY and CDR2 FYNNEI come from the germline V gene. V lost 7 bases to trimming and J lost 1 base; unmatched junction nucleotides: 6. All enrollees were about 18 to 90 years old and from around 25 US areas. These data belong to a study of blood T cell repertoires in COVID-19. Repertoires were generated with immunoSEQ multiplex PCR, while TCRdb's copy carries only in-frame clones and drops some. The data show over 120,000 clones, with about 87% seen just once and about 10% held by the top ten. What was sequenced was PBMCs or T cells enriched from blood (not recorded which). The V and J genes are TRBV2 and TRBJ2-2, with 7 nucleotides matching TRBD2. The clonotype comes from a man in his 60s who had recovered from COVID-19. The CDR3 DNA sequence: TGTGCCAGCAAAATGGGCGGGGGGAACACCGGGGAGCTGTTTTTT. Translated, it gives CASKMGGGNTGELFF.